This TCR beta chain originates from a study of cytomegalovirus exposure and HLA in healthy donors. PCR primers comprised 60 Vbeta and 13 Jbeta primers. Clones were sequenced by immunoSEQ multiplex PCR, and TCRdb holds only the in-frame ones, with some missing. The data hold around 150,000 clones, with over 70% observed a single time. Germline CDR1 reads GTSNPN; CDR2 reads SVGIG (reference sequence). V lost 0 bases to trimming and J lost 3 bases, with 9 bases between them. This CDR3 is built from 14 residues. Concerning this clone itself: Antigen: not known.

Notes on the study in general: The authors considered a cluster of highly shared sequence variants likely to be a sequencing artifact. A later analysis showed that HLA-associated TCR beta chains had undergone more clonal expansion than equally common others.

Sequencing was carried out using PBMCs. The source is a man aged 25-45 years in good health and CMV-seronegative. The chain is built from TRBV30 and TRBJ1-5; D gene unclear. The CDR3 protein is CAWSVNRDNQPQHF. As DNA, the CDR3 is TGTGCCTGGAGTGTTAACAGAGACAATCAGCCCCAGCATTTT.